These 31 T cell receptor beta chains came from one sample sequenced in a study of T cell repertoires in cytomegalovirus infection. One entry per CDR3 protein, called by TCRdb with MiXCR from the reads. The data show approximately 730,000 distinct CDR3 sequences, almost 30% seen once. No antigens are known for them. The sequencing used cultured CD8+ T cells from PBMCs, collected from culture after CMV antigen stimulation. These receptor sequences come from a human donor in good health (CMV status not recorded). Some clones in this sample may be carry-over from other donors' samples.

The V and J genes are TRBV7-8 and TRBJ1-6, with no clear D. This CDR3 has 14 amino acids. V lost 5 bases and J lost 7, with 12 bases in between. The germline V gene encodes CDR1 SGHVS and CDR2 FQNEAQ. The CDR3 region is CASSVRSFNSPLHF. The CDR3 DNA reads as TGTGCCAGCAGCGTGAGGAGCTTCAATTCACCCCTCCACTTT.

V is TRBV5-6 and J is TRBJ1-2; D remains unclear. CDR1 and CDR2 from the germline V gene are SGHDT and YYEEEE. There are 15 residues in the CDR3. Trimming left V 4 bases short and J 5 bases short, with 18 bases between. The CDR3 protein is CASSIIIQELYGYTF. CDR3 DNA: TGTGCCAGCAGCATAATTATTCAGGAGCTTTATGGCTACACCTTC.

This clonotype has a handful of counts. This chain connects TRBV6-6 to TRBJ1-1; D uncertain. In germline, CDR1 is MNHNY, CDR2 SVGAGI (reference sequence). The V end was cut by 7 bases, the J end by 3 bases, with 12 bases between. The CDR3 has 13 residues. The DNA of the CDR3 is TGTGCCAGCAAATCATCAGGATACACTGAAGCTTTCTTT. Translating it yields CASKSSGYTEAFF.

This clonotype was seen repeatedly, ten times or more. The genes are TRBV4-1 and TRBJ2-1; tentative D call: TRBD2 (7 bases). The CDR3 extends over 17 amino acids. Trimming removed 4 bases at V and 0 bases at J, with 16 bases between. Germline loops: CDR1 MGHRA, CDR2 YSYEKL. This CDR3 reads CASSPPRGLSSYNEQFF. The CDR3 DNA reads TGCGCCAGCAGCCCGCCCAGGGGACTAAGCTCCTACAATGAGCAGTTCTTC.

V and J are TRBV7-8 and TRBJ2-7; D not resolved. Between the trimmed V and J ends, which lost 3 bases and 9 bases, there was a span of 12 bases. CDR1 and CDR2 from the germline V gene are SGHVS and FQNEAQ. The length of the CDR3 is 12 residues. The CDR3 coding sequence is TGTGCCAGCAGCTTCCCAGATGACCTGCAGTACTTC. Protein: CASSFPDDLQYF.

V usage is TRBV6-8 and J usage is TRBJ1-1; TRBD1 might be the D (6 bases). Germline V CDR1 and CDR2: MNHGY, SAAAGT. This CDR3 comprises 14 residues. The V and J ends lost 7 bases and 1 base respectively, with 13 bases between them. The CDR3 region is CASTQQGGNTEAFF. The CDR3 DNA is TGTGCCAGCACCCAACAGGGTGGGAACACTGAAGCTTTCTTT.

The chain uses TRBV6-2 or TRBV6-3 and TRBJ2-2; 10 bases match TRBD1. The CDR3 has 15 amino acids. The V gene end was trimmed by 7 bases and the J gene end by 6 bases; junction bases not matched to a gene: 8. Germline CDR1 and CDR2: MNHEY and SVGEGT. The CDR3 here is CASTQDRGYSGELFF. CDR3 in DNA: TGTGCCAGCACCCAGGACAGGGGGTACTCCGGGGAGCTGTTTTTT.

This clonotype was seen only a few times. The chain has TRBV7-9 and TRBJ2-5; TRBD2 matches at 13 bases. V was clipped by 6 bases and J by 0 bases; unmatched bases: 4. CDR1 and CDR2 from the germline V gene are SEHNR and FQNEAQ (reference sequence). This CDR3 is built from 16 residues. The CDR3 reads CASRQTSGGYQETQYF. CDR3 bases: TGTGCCAGCAGGCAGACTAGCGGGGGGTACCAAGAGACCCAGTACTTC.

This clonotype was seen a handful of times. The gene calls are TRBV11-3 and TRBJ2-1; no reliable D call. The V end lost 4 bases, the J end lost 5 bases, and 15 bases lay between the germline ends. The germline gives CDR1 SGHNT, CDR2 YENEEA. This CDR3 is 15 amino acids long. CDR3 sequence: CASSSSGGDNNEQFF. CDR3 in DNA: TGTGCCAGCAGCTCCTCGGGCGGAGATAACAATGAGCAGTTCTTC.

This clonotype has more than one count but fewer than ten. The gene calls are TRBV12-5 and TRBJ1-1; D not certain. Germline assignment: CDR1 LGHNT and CDR2 FRNRAP. There are 13 residues in the CDR3. V gave up 3 bases and J gave up 1 base, with 6 bases separating them. CDR3 loop: CASGFPGNTEAFF. For the CDR3, the DNA is TGTGCTAGTGGTTTTCCCGGGAACACTGAAGCTTTCTTT.

A note on this clonotype: A read error is possible here, since a much larger clone lies one base away. This sequence joins TRBV25-1 and TRBJ1-5; weak D call: TRBD1 (5 bases). Germline values: CDR1 MGHDK, CDR2 SYGVNS. CDR3 length: 14 residues. The V end was cut by 4 bases, the J end by 0 bases, with 7 bases between. This CDR3 reads CASSGGDSNQPQHF. The CDR3, as DNA: TGTGCCAGCAGTGGGGGGGATAGCAATCAGCCCCAGCATTTT.

This clonotype was recorded at least ten times. V gene TRBV7-9 combines with J gene TRBJ2-6; D not certain. Germline assignment: CDR1 SEHNR and CDR2 FQNEAQ (reference sequence). V lost 6 bases and J 0 bases, leaving 9 bases between the germline ends. The CDR3 length is 15 residues. Here the CDR3 reads CASSPTDSGANVLTF. CDR3 nucleotide sequence: TGTGCCAGCAGTCCGACGGACTCTGGGGCCAACGTCCTGACTTTC.

This chain connects TRBV12-3 or TRBV12-4 to TRBJ2-1; unclear D gene. This CDR3 has 11 residues. Trimming took off 3 bases at V and 10 bases at J, with 7 bases between the two ends. CDR3 sequence: CASSLSMEQFF. DNA for the CDR3: TGTGCCAGCAGTTTGAGTATGGAGCAGTTCTTC.

The rearrangement joins TRBV6-5 to TRBJ2-1, with 10 positions matching TRBD2. The CDR3 has 15 amino acids. The junction had 11 bases not matched to a gene; V was cut back by 5 bases and J by 10 bases. Germline CDR1 is MNHEY and CDR2 is SVGAGI. The CDR3, as DNA: TGTGCCAGCAGTGCTAGCGGGGGCCCGGGGAGAGAGCAGTTCTTC. Translation gives CASSASGGPGREQFF.

In its sample, this clonotype was seen a few times. The chain combines TRBV19 with TRBJ1-5; D is unresolved. CDR1 and CDR2 (germline): LNHDA, SQIVND (reference sequence). V lost 7 bases and J lost 9, with 13 bases in between. There are 12 residues in the CDR3. CDR3: CASTARLGPQHF. CDR3 nucleotide sequence: TGTGCCAGTACGGCCAGACTGGGGCCCCAGCATTTT.

This clonotype was counted between two and nine times. The chain joins TRBV24-1 to TRBJ2-2; 9 bases line up with TRBD1. V lost 7 bases, J lost 6 bases, and 8 bases stayed unmatched. The germline CDR1 and CDR2 sequences are KGHDR and SFDVKD. The CDR3 sequence is 15 residues long. The CDR3 sequence is CATRPGQGSAGELFF. The CDR3 DNA sequence: TGTGCCACCAGACCGGGACAGGGATCAGCCGGGGAGCTGTTTTTT.

J is TRBJ2-1 and V is TRBV5-8; 12 bases match TRBD2. In germline, CDR1 is SGHTS, CDR2 YDEGEE. V shed 4 bases and J 7 bases; nucleotides not matched to a gene: 3. The CDR3 runs to 14 residues. CDR3 in DNA: TGTGCCAGCAGCACCCTAGCGGGGGGGAATGAGCAGTTCTTC. Protein product: CASSTLAGGNEQFF.

This clonotype was picked up a small number of times. The V and J genes are TRBV14 and TRBJ1-2; D not certain. The CDR3 is 13 residues long. Germline lookup yields CDR1 SGHDN and CDR2 FVKESK. The germline V and J ends were trimmed by 1 base and 8 bases, with 11 bases remaining between them. CDR3 sequence: CASSQVTGKGYTF. The DNA of the CDR3 is TGTGCCAGCAGCCAAGTAACTGGGAAGGGCTACACCTTC.

CDR3 sequence reads: CAIKSGTGSGPNEQFF. In nucleotides, the CDR3 is TGTGCCATCAAGTCCGGGACAGGATCGGGGCCCAATGAGCAGTTCTTC. The rearrangement links TRBV10-3 to TRBJ2-1, with 8 bases aligning to TRBD1. The CDR3 spans 16 residues. V gave up 7 bases and J gave up 6 bases; unmatched junction bases: 14. Germline V gene data show CDR1 as ENHRY and CDR2 as SYGVKD.

The chain uses TRBV15 and TRBJ1-2, with 10 bases matching TRBD1. The trim removed 0 bases at V and 4 bases at J, leaving 8 bases unmatched. The CDR3 consists of 17 residues. The germline CDR1 and CDR2 sequences are LNHNV and YYDKDF (reference sequence). CDR3 amino acids: CATSRESPGQGFYGYTF. The DNA of the CDR3 is TGTGCCACCAGCAGAGAGTCACCGGGACAGGGGTTCTATGGCTACACCTTC. Filled out from reference TRBV15 and TRBJ1-2, the complete variable domain reads DAMVIQNPRYQVTQFGKPVTLSCSQTLNHNVMYWYQQKSSQAPKLLFHYYDKDFNNEADTPDNFQSRRPNTSFCFLDIRSPGLGDTAMYLCATSRESPGQGFYGYTFGSGTRLTVV.

The genes are TRBV6-4 and TRBJ1-5, with 7 bases that match TRBD1. There are 14 residues in the CDR3. Germline lookup yields CDR1 MRHNA and CDR2 SNTAGT. Trimming at V came to 6 bases and at J to 1 base, leaving 3 bases not matched to a gene. CDR3 DNA sequence: TGTGCCAGCAGGCCGACAGGGAGCAATCAGCCCCAGCATTTT. Protein: CASRPTGSNQPQHF.

This clonotype was seen repeatedly, ten times or more. The chain is built from TRBV7-8 and TRBJ2-7; TRBD2 matches at 13 bases. The junction had 11 bases not matched to a gene; V was cut back by 5 bases and J by 4 bases. The germline CDR1 and CDR2 sequences are SGHVS and FQNEAQ. CDR3 length: 17 residues. CDR3 sequence (DNA): TGTGCCAGCAGCCTTTGGACTAGCGGGGGATATTTTTACGAGCAGTACGTC. This codes for CASSLWTSGGYFYEQYV.

This clonotype appeared many times. The chain carries TRBV7-9 and TRBJ2-5; D uncertain. CDR1 is SEHNR, CDR2 FQNEAQ, per germline (reference sequence). Trimming took off 3 bases at V and 1 base at J, with 6 bases between the two ends. The CDR3 has 13 residues. Written as DNA, the CDR3 is TGTGCCAGCAGCTTCCAGACCCAAGAGACCCAGTACTTC. It yields the protein CASSFQTQETQYF. Looking up the rest from reference TRBV7-9 and TRBJ2-5 gives the full variable domain: DTGVSQNPRHKITKRGQNVTFRCDPISEHNRLYWYRQTLGQGPEFLTYFQNEAQLEKSRLLSDRFSAERPKGSFSTLEIQRTEQGDSAMYLCASSFQTQETQYFGPGTRLLVL.

This clonotype was seen at least ten times. The chain is built from TRBV7-6 and TRBJ2-1, with no clear D. This CDR3 is built from 13 residues. V lost 2 bases to trimming and J lost 0 bases, with 2 bases between them. CDR1 is SGHVS, CDR2 FNYEAQ, per germline. The CDR3 DNA reads as TGTGCCAGCAGCTTATTCTCCTACAATGAGCAGTTCTTC. Translated: CASSLFSYNEQFF.

This rearrangement joins TRBV29-1 to TRBJ2-2; D ambiguous. In germline, CDR1 is SQVTM, CDR2 ANQGSEA. The CDR3 is 14 residues long. V lost 3 bases and J 0 bases, leaving 8 bases between the germline ends. CDR3 sequence (DNA): TGCAGCGTTGAGGAAACAGCGAACACCGGGGAGCTGTTTTTT. Residues: CSVEETANTGELFF.

The count of this clonotype is one. In DNA form, the CDR3 reads TGTGCCACCAGCTGGGACAGGGGGTCCTACGAGCAGTACGTC. It specifies CATSWDRGSYEQYV. This rearrangement joins TRBV15 to TRBJ2-7, with 11 bases aligning to TRBD1. Germline CDR1 reads LNHNV; CDR2 reads YYDKDF (reference sequence). V trimming: 5 bases; J trimming: 1 base; junction bases outside the gene matches: 1. The CDR3 extends over 14 amino acids.

The chain couples TRBV6-2 or TRBV6-3 to TRBJ2-1, with TRBD1 identical over 8 bases. The CDR3 consists of 12 residues. CDR1 and CDR2 (germline): MNHEY, SVGEGT. As DNA, the CDR3 is TGTGCGGCCCGGACAGGGATTAATGAGCAGTTCTTC. Its translation is CAARTGINEQFF.

V is TRBV25-1 and J is TRBJ1-6; TRBD1 might be the D (5 bases). The CDR3 runs 13 residues. Trimming left V 6 bases short and J 8 bases short, with 11 bases between. From germline, CDR1 is MGHDK and CDR2 SYGVNS. The CDR3 loop is CASSQGGDSPLHF. The CDR3 nucleotides are TGTGCCAGCAGCCAGGGTGGGGATTCACCCCTCCACTTT.

This clonotype was detected only a few times. V usage is TRBV28 and J usage is TRBJ2-7; D remains unclear. The germline gives CDR1 MDHEN, CDR2 SYDVKM. The CDR3 runs 15 residues. With 7 bases removed from V and 1 base from J, the gap between germline ends came to 17 bases. The CDR3 loop is CASKPKALGSYEQYV. DNA of the CDR3: TGTGCCAGCAAACCCAAGGCCTTGGGGTCCTACGAGCAGTACGTC.

This clonotype occurred a few times. The rearrangement links TRBV27 to TRBJ2-6; D is uncertain. CDR1 is MNHEY and CDR2 is SMNVEV in the germline V gene (reference sequence). The CDR3 covers 15 residues. V dropped 7 bases and J dropped 0 bases, with 10 bases sitting between them. CDR3 bases: TGTGCCAGCACCCACGGGTTCTCTGGGGCCAACGTCCTGACTTTC. Protein product: CASTHGFSGANVLTF.

The chain uses TRBV10-3 and TRBJ2-2; 8 bases are a match to TRBD2. Germline V gene data show CDR1 as ENHRY and CDR2 as SYGVKD. CDR3 size: 14 residues. J gave up 5 bases and V 9 bases, and 8 bases lay outside the gene matches. CDR3 sequence (DNA): TGTGCCATACTTAGCGGGGCCCAAACCGGGGAGCTGTTTTTT. Protein product: CAILSGAQTGELFF.